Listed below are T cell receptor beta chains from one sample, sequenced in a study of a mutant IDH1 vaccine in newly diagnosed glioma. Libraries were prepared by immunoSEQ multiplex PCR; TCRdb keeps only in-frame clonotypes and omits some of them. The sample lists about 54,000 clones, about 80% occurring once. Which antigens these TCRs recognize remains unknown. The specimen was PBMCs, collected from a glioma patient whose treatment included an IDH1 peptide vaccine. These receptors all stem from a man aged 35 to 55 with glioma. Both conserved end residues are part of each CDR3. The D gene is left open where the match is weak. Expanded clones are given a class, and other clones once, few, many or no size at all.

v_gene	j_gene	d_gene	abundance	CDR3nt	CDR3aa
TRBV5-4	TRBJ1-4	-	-	TGTGCCAGCAGCCCTTTCGGATTGACAGACAATGAAAAACTGTTTTTT	CASSPFGLTDNEKLFF
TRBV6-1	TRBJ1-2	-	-	TGTGCCAGCAGGCTACAGGGATACTATGGCTACACCTTC	CASRLQGYYGYTF
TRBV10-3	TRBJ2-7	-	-	TGTGCCATCAGTGAGTCAACCGGGGCCTCGTACGAGCAGTACTTC	CAISESTGASYEQYF
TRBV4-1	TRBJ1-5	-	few	TGCGCCAGCAGCCTGATACTGGACAGCGACAATCAGCCCCAGCATTTT	CASSLILDSDNQPQHF
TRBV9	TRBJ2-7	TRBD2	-	TGTGCCAGCAGCGTACTAGCGGGTGCGGTGGGCTACGAGCAGTACTTC	CASSVLAGAVGYEQYF
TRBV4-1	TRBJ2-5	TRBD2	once	TGCGCCAGCAGCAACGGGATAGCGGGGGGCCAAGAGACCCAGTACTTC	CASSNGIAGGQETQYF
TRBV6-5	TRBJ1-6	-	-	TGTGCCAGCAGTTACGGGGGGAGGAATTCACCCCTCCACTTT	CASSYGGRNSPLHF
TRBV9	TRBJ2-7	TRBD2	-	TGTGCCAGCAGCGTAGATCAAACTAGCGGGGGTTACGAGCAGTACTTC	CASSVDQTSGGYEQYF
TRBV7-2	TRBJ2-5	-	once	TGTGCCAGCAGCTTAGCCTCCGGACAGGAGGGCCAAGAGACCCAGTACTTC	CASSLASGQEGQETQYF
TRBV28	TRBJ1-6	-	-	TGTGCCCACAGTTTGGGCGGGGTAGACTCACCCCTCCACTTT	CAHSLGGVDSPLHF
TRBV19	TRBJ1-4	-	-	TGTGCCAGTAGTATAGATCGCCAGGGAATTAATGAAAAACTGTTTTTT	CASSIDRQGINEKLFF
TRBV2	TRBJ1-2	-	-	TGTGCCAGCAGTGATGCCGGGGGGTGGTTCGACTATGGCTACACCTTC	CASSDAGGWFDYGYTF
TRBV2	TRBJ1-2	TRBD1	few	TGTGCCAGCACAGGGCAAGGGGGCCGCTATGGCTACACCTTC	CASTGQGGRYGYTF
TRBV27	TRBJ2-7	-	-	TGTGCCAGCAGCTCTGACCCTAGCACACGCGCCTACGAGCAGTACTTC	CASSSDPSTRAYEQYF
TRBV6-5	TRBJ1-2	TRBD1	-	TGTGCCAGCAGCCGATCACAGGGGCGCAACTATGGCTACACCTTC	CASSRSQGRNYGYTF
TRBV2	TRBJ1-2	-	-	TGTGCCAGCAGCACAGGGCCGACGAACTATGGCTACACCTTC	CASSTGPTNYGYTF
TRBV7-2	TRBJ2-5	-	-	TGTGCCAGCAGCTTAGTTGGACCAGGGACCCAGTACTTC	CASSLVGPGTQYF
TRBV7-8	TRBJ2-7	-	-	TGTGCCAGCAGCTCCACTCCCTCCTACGAGCAGTACTTC	CASSSTPSYEQYF
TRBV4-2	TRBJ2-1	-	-	TGTGCCAGCAGCCAAGATAGAACTAGCACTAGTGAGCAGTTCTTC	CASSQDRTSTSEQFF
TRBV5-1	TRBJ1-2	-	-	TGCGCCAGCAGCTTGGATCTCGAGGGATATGGCTACACCTTC	CASSLDLEGYGYTF
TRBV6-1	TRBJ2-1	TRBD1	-	TGTGCCACCCTCCGGGACAGTCTCAATGAGCAGTTCTTC	CATLRDSLNEQFF
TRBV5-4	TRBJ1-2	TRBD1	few	TGTGCCAGCAGCATAGGACAGGCCAACTATGGCTACACCTTC	CASSIGQANYGYTF
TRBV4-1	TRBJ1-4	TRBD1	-	TGCGCCAGCAGCCAAAGAGGGACAGGGGGCGTTGAAAAACTGTTTTTT	CASSQRGTGGVEKLFF
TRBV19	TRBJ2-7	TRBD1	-	TGTGCCAGTTGCCCCGGACAGGGGGCGCGGGAGCAGTACTTC	CASCPGQGAREQYF
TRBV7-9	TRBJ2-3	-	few	TGTGCCAGCAGCTGGTCCCTGAACACAGATACGCAGTATTTT	CASSWSLNTDTQYF
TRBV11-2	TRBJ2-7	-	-	TGTGCCAGCAGCGATGAACCGGGCGAGCAGTACTTC	CASSDEPGEQYF
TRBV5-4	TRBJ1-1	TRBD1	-	TGTGCCAGCAGCCTGGATTGGACAGGGGGAGAGATAGACTTT	CASSLDWTGGEIDF
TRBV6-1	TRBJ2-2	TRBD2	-	TGTGCCAGCAGTACGACTAGCCAGGCCACCGGGGAGCTGTTTTTT	CASSTTSQATGELFF
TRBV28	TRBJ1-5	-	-	TGTGCCAGCAGTCAAGGGTTGGAGCCCCAGCATTTT	CASSQGLEPQHF
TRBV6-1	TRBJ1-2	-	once	TGTGCCAGCATTTTAAGCCCAGGGGTTCTCTATGGCTACACCTTC	CASILSPGVLYGYTF
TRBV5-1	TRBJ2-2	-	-	TGCGCCAGCAGCTTGGCCGCAGGGAACGGGGAGCTGTTTTTT	CASSLAAGNGELFF
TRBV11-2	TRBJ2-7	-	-	TGTGCCAGCAGCCCAATGGCAGGGGCGGACGAGCAGTACTTC	CASSPMAGADEQYF
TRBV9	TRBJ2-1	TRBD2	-	TGTGCCAGCAGCGTTGGGCGGGGGGGCAGCAATGAGCAGTTCTTC	CASSVGRGGSNEQFF
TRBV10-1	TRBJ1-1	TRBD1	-	TGCGCCAGCAGTGAGCGGCAGGGGGCTGGGACTGAAGCTTTCTTT	CASSERQGAGTEAFF
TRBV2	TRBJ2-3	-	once	TGTGCCAGCCCACGGATTGATAGCGGATCCACAGATACGCAGTATTTT	CASPRIDSGSTDTQYF
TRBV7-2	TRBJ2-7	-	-	TGTGCCAGTCAGCAGGTCCCGAGCTCCTACGAGCAGTACTTC	CASQQVPSSYEQYF
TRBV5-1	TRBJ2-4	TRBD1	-	TGCGCCAGCAGTTATACTGCCGGGACAGGGGTTAACATTCAGTACTTC	CASSYTAGTGVNIQYF
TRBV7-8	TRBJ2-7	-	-	TGTGCCAGCAGCCTACGTGGGGGGCAGGGAATAGGGCAGTACTTC	CASSLRGGQGIGQYF
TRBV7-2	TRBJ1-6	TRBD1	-	TGTGCCAGCAGCTTAAGGGGGCAGGTGATTAATTCACCCCTCCACTTT	CASSLRGQVINSPLHF
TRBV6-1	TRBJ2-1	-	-	TGTGCCGCCTCCAGGAAAGACAATGAGCAGTTCTTC	CAASRKDNEQFF
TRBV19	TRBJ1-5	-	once	TGTGCCAGTAGTATTTCCAGGGCTCGGAATCAGCCCCAGCATTTT	CASSISRARNQPQHF
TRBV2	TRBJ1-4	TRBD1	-	TGTGCCAGCAGCGATGGACAGGGGGCAAGGGAAAAACTGTTTTTT	CASSDGQGAREKLFF
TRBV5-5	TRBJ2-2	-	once	TGTGCCAGCAGAATAGACACCGGGGAGCTGTTTTTT	CASRIDTGELFF
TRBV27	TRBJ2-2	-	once	TGTGCCAGCAGTTTATCGCGACAGACCCCCGGGGAGCTGTTTTTT	CASSLSRQTPGELFF
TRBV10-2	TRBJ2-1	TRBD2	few	TGCGCCAGCAGTGAGTCGGGCGGGGGGGCCGGGAATGAGCAGTTCTTC	CASSESGGGAGNEQFF
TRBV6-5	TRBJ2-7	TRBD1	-	TGTGCCAGCAGTTACTCGGAACAGGGGTACGAGCAGTACTTC	CASSYSEQGYEQYF